A single T cell receptor (beta chain) is shown here with its context. The antigen it recognizes is unknown. No base quality information exists; no much larger clone differs at one position. This record belongs to a study of blood T cell repertoires in COVID-19 (dated by TCRdb to the early 2020s). Background on the whole study: The collaborator samples originated in the United States, Italy and Spain and spanned the acute and convalescent phases of COVID-19. The dataset comprised deeply sampled blood TCRbeta repertoires from subjects exposed to, actively infected with, or recovered from COVID-19. Samples came from the ongoing ImmuneRACE study (first 160 participants) plus 1,254 subjects from 6 global collaborators. The prospective study material was composed of cDNA or gDNA derived from T cells, B-cell-depleted T cells, or PBMCs. Where available, HLA class I and class II types were obtained from metadata supplied by the sample provider rather than from assay-based typing. The sample metadata nearly always contained a de-identified subject ID, COVID-19 status, age in years and sex. The repertoires were released in a freely available public database meant as a resource for research on the immune response to SARS-CoV-2. Overall study results and their limits: Clinical and demographic metadata were provided uncurated, with the amount varying by source and participant.

TCRbeta CDR3 regions were amplified from genomic DNA by means of the immunoSEQ Assay, a bias-controlled multiplex PCR. Regarding the original processing steps: The number of nucleated cells in each sample was estimated from the amplification of reference gene primers within the assay. To quantify the absolute abundance of each unique TCRbeta CDR3 rearrangement, sequence reads were collapsed and filtered. For each sample, productive Simpson clonality was calculated by taking the square root of Simpson's diversity index across productive rearrangements. The source is immuneACCESS, and TCRdb retained only in-frame sequences with V and J called. Part of the clones is not carried over; for the studies checked, unresolved V genes explain less than half of this, and the remainder is unexplained. V and J calls and clone size follow that table, whereas D and trimming were derived from the DNA. A total of roughly 250,000 clones appear in this sample, nearly 95% of them only once. The top ten clones comprise approximately 0.8% of the sample.

One collaborating source in Seattle enrolled patients during active infection and followed them longitudinally through the course of disease. Collaborating institutions collected whole blood in K2EDTA tubes following their own protocols. For TCRbeta analysis, collaborators shipped samples as frozen whole blood, isolated PBMCs, or DNA extracted from either of those sample types. This sequence was found in a man aged 25 to 45 with COVID-19, enrolled during active disease. The source material was peripheral blood.

The encoded CDR3 is CASSALAVPTDTQYF. The nucleotide sequence reads as follows: TGCGCCAGCAGCGCACTAGCGGTACCCACAGATACGCAGTATTTT. The chain couples TRBV5-1 to TRBJ2-3, and TRBD2 aligns with 8 junction nucleotides. Germline trimming: 4 bases from V, 2 bases from J; junction bases outside gene matches: 6. The germline V gene provides CDR1 SGHRS and CDR2 YFSETQ. The CDR3 sequence holds 15 residues, the cysteine and phenylalanine included. Kept here is only the CDR3 DNA, which spans 45 bases and is read in frame from base 1.